This TCR beta chain was identified during a study of shared clonotypes between healthy human individuals. Authors' data handling: ImmunoSEQ supplied junction-only sequences lacking quality scores, so filtering was different. The repertoire was sequenced with immunoSEQ multiplex PCR; TCRdb's copy has only in-frame clones and lacks some. That table furnishes V, J and clone size, whereas the DNA furnished D and trimming. The data hold about 360,000 clones, with around 70% observed a single time. Germline CDR1 is SGDLS and CDR2 is YYNGEE. The CDR3 totals 14 residues. V gave up 4 bases and J gave up 6 bases, with 16 bases separating them. This clone was seen a handful of times.

The V and J genes are TRBV9 and TRBJ1-2, with D unclear. The sequencing input was memory CD4+ T cells sorted from blood. Sample subset: CD45RA-negative fraction. The receptor was isolated from a man aged 30 to 45 in good health. The CDR3 reads CASSLSDPRDGYTF. The DNA of the CDR3 is TGTGCCAGCAGCCTCTCGGACCCACGGGATGGCTACACCTTC.